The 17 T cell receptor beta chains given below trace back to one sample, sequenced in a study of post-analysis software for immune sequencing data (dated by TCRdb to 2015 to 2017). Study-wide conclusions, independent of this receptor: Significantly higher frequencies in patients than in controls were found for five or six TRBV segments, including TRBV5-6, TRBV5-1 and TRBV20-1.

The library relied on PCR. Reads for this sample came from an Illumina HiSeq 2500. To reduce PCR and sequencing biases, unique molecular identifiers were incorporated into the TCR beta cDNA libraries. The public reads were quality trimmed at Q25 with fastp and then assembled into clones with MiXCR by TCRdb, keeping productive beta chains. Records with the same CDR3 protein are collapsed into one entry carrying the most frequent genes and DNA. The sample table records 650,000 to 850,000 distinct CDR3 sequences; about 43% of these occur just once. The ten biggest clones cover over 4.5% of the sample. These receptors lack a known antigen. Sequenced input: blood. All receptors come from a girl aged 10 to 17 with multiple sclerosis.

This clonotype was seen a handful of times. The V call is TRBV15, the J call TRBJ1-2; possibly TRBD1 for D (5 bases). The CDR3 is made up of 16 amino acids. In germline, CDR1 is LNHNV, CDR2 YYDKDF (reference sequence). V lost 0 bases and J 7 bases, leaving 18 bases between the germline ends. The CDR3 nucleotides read TGTGCCACCAGCAGAGATTGGGGGGACCCACGGCCTGGCTACACCTTC. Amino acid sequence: CATSRDWGDPRPGYTF. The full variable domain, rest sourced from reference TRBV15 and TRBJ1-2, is DAMVIQNPRYQVTQFGKPVTLSCSQTLNHNVMYWYQQKSSQAPKLLFHYYDKDFNNEADTPDNFQSRRPNTSFCFLDIRSPGLGDTAMYLCATSRDWGDPRPGYTFGSGTRLTVV.

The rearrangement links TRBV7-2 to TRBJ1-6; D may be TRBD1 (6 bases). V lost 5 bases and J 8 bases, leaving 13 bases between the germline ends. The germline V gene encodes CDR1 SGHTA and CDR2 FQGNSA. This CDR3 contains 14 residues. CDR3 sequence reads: CASSLRGSDSPLHF. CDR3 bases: TGTGCCAGCAGCCTCAGGGGAAGTGATTCACCCCTCCACTTT.

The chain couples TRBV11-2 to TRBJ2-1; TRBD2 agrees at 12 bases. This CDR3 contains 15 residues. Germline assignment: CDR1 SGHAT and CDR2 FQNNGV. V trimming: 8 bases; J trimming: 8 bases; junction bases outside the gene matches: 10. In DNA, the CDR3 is TGTGCCAGCGGCCGTGGGGGACTAGCGGGTTATGAGCAGTTCTTC. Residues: CASGRGGLAGYEQFF.

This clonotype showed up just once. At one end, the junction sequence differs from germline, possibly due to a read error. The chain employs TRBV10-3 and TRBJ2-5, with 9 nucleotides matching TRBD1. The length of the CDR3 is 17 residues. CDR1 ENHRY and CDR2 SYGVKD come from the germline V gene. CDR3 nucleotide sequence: TGCGCCATCAGTCCAACCCCCGGGACAGGGCTACAAGAGACCCAGTACTTC. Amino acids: CAISPTPGTGLQETQYF.

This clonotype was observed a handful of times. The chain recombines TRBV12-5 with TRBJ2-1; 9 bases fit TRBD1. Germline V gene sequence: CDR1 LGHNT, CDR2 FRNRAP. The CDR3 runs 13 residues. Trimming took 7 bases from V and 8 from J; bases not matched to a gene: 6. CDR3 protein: CASAAGQGYEQFF. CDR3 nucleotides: TGTGCTAGTGCCGCGGGACAGGGCTATGAGCAGTTCTTC.

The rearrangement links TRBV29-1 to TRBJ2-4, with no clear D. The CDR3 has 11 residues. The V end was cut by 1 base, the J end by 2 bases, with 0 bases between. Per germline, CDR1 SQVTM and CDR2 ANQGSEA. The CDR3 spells CSVEAKNIQYF. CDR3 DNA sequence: TGCAGCGTTGAAGCCAAAAACATTCAGTACTTC.

As DNA, the CDR3 is TGTGCCAGCAGCACGATTGGGACATACTCCTACAATGAGCAGTTCTTC. Residues: CASSTIGTYSYNEQFF. The chain combines TRBV7-2 with TRBJ2-1, with TRBD1 as a possible D gene (6 bases). CDR1 and CDR2 from the germline V gene are SGHTA and FQGNSA. The germline V and J ends were trimmed by 5 bases and 0 bases, with 14 bases remaining between them. The CDR3 length is 16 residues.

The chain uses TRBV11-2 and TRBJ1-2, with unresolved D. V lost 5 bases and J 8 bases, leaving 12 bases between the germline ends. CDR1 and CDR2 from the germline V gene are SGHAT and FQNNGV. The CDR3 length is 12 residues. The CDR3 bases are TGTGCCAGCAGCCCCCGTGCGTTCGGCTACACCTTC. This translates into CASSPRAFGYTF.

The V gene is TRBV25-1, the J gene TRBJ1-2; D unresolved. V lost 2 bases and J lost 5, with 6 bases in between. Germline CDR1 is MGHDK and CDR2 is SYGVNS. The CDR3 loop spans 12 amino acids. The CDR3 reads CASSEGWYGYTF. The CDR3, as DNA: TGTGCCAGCAGTGAAGGATGGTATGGCTACACCTTC.

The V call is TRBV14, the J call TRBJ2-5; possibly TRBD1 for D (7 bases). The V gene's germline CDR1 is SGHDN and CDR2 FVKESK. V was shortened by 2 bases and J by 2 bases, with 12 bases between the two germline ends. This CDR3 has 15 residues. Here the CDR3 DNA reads TGTGCCAGCAGCCAAATGGCAGGGGGGCAAGAGACCCAGTACTTC. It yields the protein CASSQMAGGQETQYF. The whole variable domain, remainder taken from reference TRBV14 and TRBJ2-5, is EAGVTQFPSHSVIEKGQTVTLRCDPISGHDNLYWYRRVMGKEIKFLLHFVKESKQDESGMPNNRFLAERTGGTYSTLKVQPAELEDSGVYFCASSQMAGGQETQYFGPGTRLLVL.

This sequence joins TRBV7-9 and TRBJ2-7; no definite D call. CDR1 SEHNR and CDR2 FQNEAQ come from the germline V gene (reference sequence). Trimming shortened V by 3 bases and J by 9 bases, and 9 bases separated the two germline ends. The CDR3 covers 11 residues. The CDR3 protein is CASSFGLGQYF. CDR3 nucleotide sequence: TGTGCCAGCAGCTTTGGTCTGGGGCAGTACTTC.

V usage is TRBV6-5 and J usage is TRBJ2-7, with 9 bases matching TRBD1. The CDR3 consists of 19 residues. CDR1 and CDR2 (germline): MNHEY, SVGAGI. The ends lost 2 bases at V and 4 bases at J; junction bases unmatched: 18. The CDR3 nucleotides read TGTGCCAGCAGTTACGCCCGGGACAGGGAGGGACTCGGGGGTTACGAGCAGTACTTC. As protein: CASSYARDREGLGGYEQYF.

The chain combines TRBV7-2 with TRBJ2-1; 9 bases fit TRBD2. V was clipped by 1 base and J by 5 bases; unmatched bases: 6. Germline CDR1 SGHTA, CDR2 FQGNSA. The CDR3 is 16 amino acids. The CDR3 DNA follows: TGTGCCAGCAGCTTAGGGTGGTCTAGCGGGAACAATGAGCAGTTCTTC. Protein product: CASSLGWSSGNNEQFF.

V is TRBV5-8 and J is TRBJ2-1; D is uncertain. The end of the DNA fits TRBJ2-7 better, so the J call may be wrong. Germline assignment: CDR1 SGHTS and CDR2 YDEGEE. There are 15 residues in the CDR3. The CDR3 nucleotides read TGTGCCAGCAGCTTGGCTCAAGTCTCCTACAATGAGCAGTACTTC. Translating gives CASSLAQVSYNEQYF.

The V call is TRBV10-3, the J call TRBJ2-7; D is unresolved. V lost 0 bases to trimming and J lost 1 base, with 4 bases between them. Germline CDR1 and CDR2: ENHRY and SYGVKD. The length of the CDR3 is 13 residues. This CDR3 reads CAISESGSYEQYF. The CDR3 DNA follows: TGTGCCATCAGTGAGTCGGGGTCCTACGAGCAGTACTTC.

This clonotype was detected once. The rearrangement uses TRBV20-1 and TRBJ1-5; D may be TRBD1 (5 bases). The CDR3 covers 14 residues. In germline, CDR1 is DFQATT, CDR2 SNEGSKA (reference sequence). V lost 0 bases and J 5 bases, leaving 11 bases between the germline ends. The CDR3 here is CSARDQRGDQPQHF. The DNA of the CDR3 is TGCAGTGCTAGAGATCAGCGAGGGGATCAGCCCCAGCATTTT.

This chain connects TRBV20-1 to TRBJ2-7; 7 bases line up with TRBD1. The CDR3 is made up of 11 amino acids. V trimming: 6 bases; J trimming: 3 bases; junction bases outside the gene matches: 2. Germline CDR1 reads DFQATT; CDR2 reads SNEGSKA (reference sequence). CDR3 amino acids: CSAWDSYEQYF. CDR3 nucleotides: TGCAGTGCATGGGACAGCTACGAGCAGTACTTC.